Listed here is a single TCR beta chain. Its specificity is not known. The sample originates from a study of vaccination effects on CD4 cells after COVID-19. Study background: Researchers reported culturing 2 million to 2.5 million PBMC in each well, adding 10 IU/ml IL-2 and approximately 10 ug/ml peptides.

Following culture for about ten days, CD4+ T cells were isolated. This CDR3 is built from 14 residues. V gave up 0 bases and J gave up 2 bases, with 8 bases separating them. Germline V lookup: CDR1 LGHNA, CDR2 YNFKEQ. The data were produced by immunoSEQ multiplex PCR, yet TCRdb's version contains in-frame clones alone and is incomplete. This table holds around 50,000 clones, approximately 61% found once. The source material was CD4+ T cells from PBMCs cultured without peptide, sampled before COVID-19 vaccination. V and J are TRBV4-2 and TRBJ2-7; D is unclear. The clonotype originates from a human donor who received a COVID-19 vaccine. The CDR3 spells CASSQDGKTYEQYF. The DNA of the CDR3 is TGTGCCAGCAGCCAAGATGGCAAAACCTACGAGCAGTACTTC.